A single sample gave rise to the 3 T cell receptor beta chains below, sequenced in a study of patients and donors after allogeneic stem cell transplantation. TCRdb itself ran the RT-PCR reads through MiXCR, one entry per CDR3 protein. The sample carries 410,000 or so distinct CDR3 sequences, roughly 17% recorded once. The sample was blood, either unsorted or a sorted T cell fraction (not recorded which). All receptors derive from a human donor who was either an allogeneic HSCT recipient or a stem cell or donor lymphocyte infusion donor (not recorded which). It is not recorded whose cells these are; they may come from a transplant donor.

This clonotype came up many times. V usage is TRBV20-1 and J usage is TRBJ2-2, with D perhaps matching TRBD1 (6 bases). The CDR3 is made up of 16 amino acids. Germline V lookup: CDR1 DFQATT, CDR2 SNEGSKA (reference sequence). Deletions cut 1 base from V and 0 bases from J, with 12 bases between. Here the CDR3 DNA reads TGCAGTGCTAGAGCTTGGGACATCGCGAACACCGGGGAGCTGTTTTTT. This sequence encodes CSARAWDIANTGELFF.

This chain uses TRBV27 with TRBJ1-1, with unresolved D. Germline CDR1 is MNHEY and CDR2 is SMNVEV (reference sequence). The CDR3 is 14 residues long. V was cut by 5 bases and J by 0 bases, with 10 bases left in between. The CDR3 DNA reads as TGTGCCAGCAGTATGGGCCAGTTGAACACTGAAGCTTTCTTT. Amino acid sequence: CASSMGQLNTEAFF.

The CDR3 loop reads CSATAARYNEQFF. CDR3 in DNA: TGCAGTGCGACAGCGGCGCGATACAATGAGCAGTTCTTC. The chain couples TRBV20-1 to TRBJ2-1; either TRBD1 or TRBD2 may fit D (5 bases each). This CDR3 has 13 residues. Trimming left V 6 bases short and J 4 bases short, with 13 bases between. CDR1 DFQATT and CDR2 SNEGSKA come from the germline V gene (reference sequence).